The clone carrying this T cell receptor beta chain was found a few times. This sample is drawn from a study of blood T cell repertoires in COVID-19. The CDR3 is made up of 13 amino acids. The germline V and J ends were trimmed by 7 bases and 6 bases, with 16 bases remaining between them. From germline, CDR1 is SEHNR and CDR2 FQNEAQ (reference sequence). As processed by the authors: Reference gene primer amplification in the assay estimated nucleated cell counts. Using immunoSEQ multiplex PCR, the repertoire was profiled, and TCRdb retains in-frame clones only, with some absent. V and J calls and clone size are those listed in that table; D and trimming were worked out from the DNA. The sample gives 100,000 to 120,000 clones, just over 85% of which show up once; about 2.2% is in the top ten.

Sequencing input: peripheral blood. This TCR came from a human donor in a cohort sampled during active COVID-19. The rearrangement joins TRBV7-9 to TRBJ2-7, with D possibly TRBD2 on 5 matching bases. CDR3 loop: CASNAAGSLEQYF. CDR3 sequence (DNA): TGTGCCAGCAACGCGGCGGGCAGTCTCGAGCAGTACTTC.